This T cell receptor beta chain was documented in a study of T cell responses to AZD1222 COVID-19 vaccine. Study conclusions and caveats: The breadth and depth of Spike-specific TCRs increased once two AZD1222 doses had been given. Dominant at 160-218 and 743-854, vaccine-associated CD4 TCRs also spanned spike.

TCRdb's copy holds only in-frame clones and misses some; the assay was immunoSEQ multiplex PCR. The data contain 180,000 or so clones, about 93% of them singletons. With 1 base removed from V and 2 bases from J, the gap between germline ends came to 8 bases. CDR3 length: 14 residues. Looked up from germline, CDR1 is SEHNR and CDR2 is FQNEAQ (reference sequence). For this clone: The antigen is undetermined.

The sequenced sample was peripheral blood, obtained 28 days after the second AZD1222 dose. This rearrangement joins TRBV7-9 to TRBJ1-2; a weak D match, TRBD1 (5 bases). The clonotype comes from an adult who received the AZD1222 COVID-19 vaccine. The CDR3 is CASSLVWGNYGYTF. The CDR3 nucleotides are TGTGCCAGCAGCTTAGTATGGGGGAACTATGGCTACACCTTC.